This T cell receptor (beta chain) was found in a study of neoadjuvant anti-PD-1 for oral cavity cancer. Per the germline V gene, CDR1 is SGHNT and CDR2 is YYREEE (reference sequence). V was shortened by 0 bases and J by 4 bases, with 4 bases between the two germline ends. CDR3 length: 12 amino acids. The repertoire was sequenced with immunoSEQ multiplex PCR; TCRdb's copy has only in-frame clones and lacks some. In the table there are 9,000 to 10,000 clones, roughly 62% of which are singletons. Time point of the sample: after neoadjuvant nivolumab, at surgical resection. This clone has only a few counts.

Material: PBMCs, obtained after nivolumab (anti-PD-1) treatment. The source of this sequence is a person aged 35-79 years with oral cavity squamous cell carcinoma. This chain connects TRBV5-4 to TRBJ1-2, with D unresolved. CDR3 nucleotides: TGTGCCAGCAGCTTGGAGGCCTATGGCTACACCTTC. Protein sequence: CASSLEAYGYTF.